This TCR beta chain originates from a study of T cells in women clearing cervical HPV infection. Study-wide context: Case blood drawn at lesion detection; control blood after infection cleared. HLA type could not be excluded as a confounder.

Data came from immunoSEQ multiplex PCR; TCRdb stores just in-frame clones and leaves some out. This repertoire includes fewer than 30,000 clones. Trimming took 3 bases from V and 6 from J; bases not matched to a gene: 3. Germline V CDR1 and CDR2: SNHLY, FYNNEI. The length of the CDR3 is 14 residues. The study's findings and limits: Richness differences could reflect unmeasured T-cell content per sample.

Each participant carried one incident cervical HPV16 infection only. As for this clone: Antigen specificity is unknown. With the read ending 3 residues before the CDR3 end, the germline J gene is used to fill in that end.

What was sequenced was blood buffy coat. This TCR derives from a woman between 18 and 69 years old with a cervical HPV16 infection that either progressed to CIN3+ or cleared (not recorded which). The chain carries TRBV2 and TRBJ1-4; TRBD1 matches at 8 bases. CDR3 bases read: TGTGCCAGCAGTGAGGCAGGGGGCGATGAAAAA. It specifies CASSEAGGDEK. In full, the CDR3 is CASSEAGGDEKLFF.